These T cell receptor beta chains were read from a single sample in a study of cytomegalovirus exposure and HLA in healthy donors. The assay was immunoSEQ multiplex PCR, and TCRdb's table has in-frame clones only and misses some. Among 200,000 or so clones listed, 65% to 90% were seen once. Sequencing input: PBMCs. The receptors derive from a girl aged 10-17 years in good health and CMV-seronegative. Each CDR3 is given with its conserved first and last residue. Fields, in order: D gene, J gene, V gene, clone size, CDR3 protein, CDR3 DNA. D genes are given only for firm matches. Expanded clones get a size class; other rows say once, few or many, or leave the size out.

>.|TRBJ1-5|TRBV28|.
CASRLPGPNQPQHF
TGTGCCAGCAGGTTGCCGGGTCCAAATCAGCCCCAGCATTTT
>TRBD2|TRBJ2-3|TRBV7-2|.
CASSPPGQRGGTDTQYF
TGTGCCAGCAGCCCTCCCGGGCAGCGGGGGGGTACAGATACGCAGTATTTT
>.|TRBJ1-1|TRBV2|.
CASSDWRMNTEAFF
TGTGCCAGCAGTGATTGGCGGATGAACACTGAAGCTTTCTTT
>.|TRBJ1-5|TRBV21-1|.
CASSLSCDQPQHF
TGTGCCAGCAGCCTCAGTTGTGATCAGCCCCAGCATTTT
>.|TRBJ1-1|TRBV9|.
CASSVPQDLNTEAFF
TGTGCCAGCAGCGTACCACAGGATCTGAACACTGAAGCTTTCTTT
>.|TRBJ2-5|TRBV18|.
CASSPAGIQETQYF
TGTGCCAGCTCACCGGCGGGTATCCAAGAGACCCAGTACTTC
>.|TRBJ2-2|TRBV5-1|.
CASSPNPRGPGTGELFF
TGCGCCAGCAGCCCCAACCCGCGGGGGCCGGGCACCGGGGAGCTGTTTTTT
>TRBD2|TRBJ2-5|TRBV6-5|.
CASSRAGGSRETQYF
TGTGCCAGCAGTAGAGCGGGAGGTTCTAGAGAGACCCAGTACTTC
>.|TRBJ1-2|TRBV11-2|.
CASSLGSISGYTF
TGTGCCAGCAGCTTAGGATCCATTAGTGGCTACACCTTC
>TRBD2|TRBJ2-7|TRBV7-9|few
CASSLGSGRGSSHEQYF
TGTGCCAGCAGCTTGGGGTCAGGGAGGGGAAGTTCCCACGAGCAGTACTTC
>TRBD1|TRBJ2-7|TRBV28|.
CASSPVGTVSSYEQYF
TGTGCCAGCAGTCCCGTGGGGACAGTCAGCTCCTACGAGCAGTACTTC
>.|TRBJ2-1|TRBV30|.
CAWRSYTGPSYNEQFF
TGTGCCTGGAGGAGCTACACAGGGCCCTCCTACAATGAGCAGTTCTTC
>.|TRBJ2-5|TRBV5-1|.
CASSLHETQYF
TGCGCCAGCAGCTTGCATGAGACCCAGTACTTC
>.|TRBJ1-4|TRBV19|.
CASSMDLLGRRSTAEKLFF
TGTGCCAGTAGTATGGACCTTTTAGGCAGGCGGTCGACAGCGGAAAAACTGTTTTTT
>TRBD2|TRBJ2-1|TRBV9|.
CASSVSGSLAEGYNEQFF
TGTGCCAGCAGCGTAAGCGGATCTCTAGCGGAGGGTTACAATGAGCAGTTCTTC
>.|TRBJ1-2|TRBV2|.
CASSPDTNYGYTF
TGTGCCAGCAGCCCGGACACCAACTATGGCTACACCTTC
>TRBD1|TRBJ2-5|TRBV19|.
CASSAGTGGFSRETQYF
TGTGCCAGTAGTGCGGGGACAGGGGGCTTTTCGCGAGAGACCCAGTACTTC
>.|TRBJ2-4|TRBV7-9|.
CASILTGSQYF
TGTGCCAGCATCCTGACGGGTTCTCAGTACTTC
>TRBD2|TRBJ2-1|TRBV7-9|.
CATFRGTRADNEQFF
TGTGCCACCTTTCGGGGGACTAGGGCCGACAATGAGCAGTTCTTC
>.|TRBJ2-7|TRBV28|once
CASSLEAGGPDEQYF
TGTGCCAGCAGTTTAGAGGCAGGGGGGCCTGACGAGCAGTACTTC
>.|TRBJ1-2|TRBV28|few
CASSLSYGYTF
TGTGCCAGCAGTTTGAGCTATGGCTACACCTTC
>TRBD1|TRBJ1-2|TRBV28|once
CASSRVPGQGPPWGYTF
TGTGCCAGCAGCCGCGTCCCGGGACAGGGGCCTCCTTGGGGCTACACCTTC
>TRBD2|TRBJ2-7|TRBV7-9|.
CASSSLTSGSRGEQYF
TGTGCCAGCAGCTCCTTAACTAGCGGGAGCAGGGGCGAGCAGTACTTC
>.|TRBJ2-7|TRBV5-1|.
CASSLARTYEQYF
TGCGCCAGCAGCTTGGCCCGCACCTACGAGCAGTACTTC
>TRBD2|TRBJ2-1|TRBV10-3|.
CAIRKTSGDNEQFF
TGTGCCATCAGAAAGACTAGCGGGGACAATGAGCAGTTCTTC
>TRBD1|TRBJ1-2|TRBV6-1|.
CASSVRTGHTYGYTF
TGTGCCAGCAGCGTTAGGACAGGCCATACCTATGGCTACACCTTC
>TRBD1|TRBJ1-5|TRBV10-3|.
CAISPTPGQGLGGNQPQHF
TGTGCCATCAGTCCAACACCGGGACAGGGCCTGGGTGGCAATCAGCCCCAGCATTTT
>.|TRBJ2-5|TRBV2|.
CASRPRTGVQETQYF
TGTGCCAGCAGGCCACGGACGGGGGTCCAAGAGACCCAGTACTTC
>TRBD1|TRBJ1-2|TRBV12-5|.
CASGQGTGNGYTF
TGTGCTAGTGGTCAGGGGACAGGGAATGGCTACACCTTC
>TRBD2|TRBJ2-3|TRBV6-6|.
CASRLAGAGDTQYF
TGTGCCAGCAGGCTAGCGGGGGCCGGAGATACGCAGTATTTT
>.|TRBJ1-1|TRBV5-6|few
CASSSISTEGVTEAFF
TGTGCCAGCAGCTCCATCTCCACGGAAGGGGTCACTGAAGCTTTCTTT
>.|TRBJ1-1|TRBV11-3|.
CASSFGVKNTEAFF
TGTGCCAGCAGCTTCGGGGTTAAGAACACTGAAGCTTTCTTT
>TRBD2|TRBJ2-1|TRBV6-5|.
CASSYMRGGSYNEQFF
TGTGCCAGCAGTTACATGCGGGGAGGGTCCTACAATGAGCAGTTCTTC
>TRBD1|TRBJ1-1|TRBV7-3|.
CASSLLVPSLTGGENTEAFF
TGTGCCAGCAGCTTATTAGTCCCTTCCCTCACAGGGGGCGAGAACACTGAAGCTTTCTTT
>TRBD2|TRBJ2-3|TRBV7-9|.
CASKRGGGTDTQYF
TGTGCCAGCAAACGGGGGGGAGGAACAGATACGCAGTATTTT
>TRBD2|TRBJ2-1|TRBV7-2|.
CASSDSGGAAEQFF
TGTGCCAGCAGCGATAGCGGGGGGGCCGCTGAGCAGTTCTTC
>TRBD1|TRBJ2-2|TRBV2|.
CASRRQGSLAGELFF
TGTGCCAGCAGGAGACAGGGAAGTCTGGCCGGGGAGCTGTTTTTT
>.|TRBJ1-4|TRBV30|.
CAWSVLGQANEKLFF
TGTGCCTGGAGTGTACTGGGGCAGGCTAATGAAAAACTGTTTTTT
>.|TRBJ1-3|TRBV9|once
CASSVGFAGAKGNTIYF
TGTGCCAGCAGCGTAGGGTTTGCAGGGGCGAAGGGAAACACCATATATTTT
>TRBD1|TRBJ2-1|TRBV15|.
CATSGDRGLRRSYNEQFF
TGTGCCACCAGCGGGGACAGGGGGCTCAGAAGGTCCTACAATGAGCAGTTCTTC
>TRBD2|TRBJ2-7|TRBV11-2|.
CASSGETGTSAYEQYF
TGTGCCAGCAGCGGTGAGACCGGGACTAGCGCCTACGAGCAGTACTTC
>.|TRBJ1-6|TRBV27|.
CASSLKSGYRNSPLHF
TGTGCCAGCAGTTTAAAGTCAGGGTACAGGAATTCACCCCTCCACTTT
>.|TRBJ2-3|TRBV28|.
CASSLDGGWADTQYF
TGTGCCAGCAGTTTAGATGGAGGGTGGGCAGATACGCAGTATTTT
>TRBD2|TRBJ2-1|TRBV7-6|.
CASSLGELAGAVYNEQFF
TGTGCCAGCAGCTTAGGTGAACTAGCGGGAGCGGTTTACAATGAGCAGTTCTTC
>.|TRBJ1-1|TRBV5-1|.
CASSPTGPEAFF
TGCGCCAGCAGCCCGACAGGCCCTGAAGCTTTCTTT
>.|TRBJ2-4|TRBV19|.
CASSIGPQDRNIQYF
TGTGCCAGTAGTATAGGGCCACAGGACAGAAACATTCAGTACTTC
>TRBD1|TRBJ2-7|TRBV6-4|.
CASSDFISGTASYEQYF
TGTGCCAGCAGTGACTTCATTTCCGGGACAGCCTCCTACGAGCAGTACTTC
>.|TRBJ1-2|TRBV7-2|.
CASSTRRDYGYTF
TGTGCCAGCAGCACCCGCAGGGACTATGGCTACACCTTC